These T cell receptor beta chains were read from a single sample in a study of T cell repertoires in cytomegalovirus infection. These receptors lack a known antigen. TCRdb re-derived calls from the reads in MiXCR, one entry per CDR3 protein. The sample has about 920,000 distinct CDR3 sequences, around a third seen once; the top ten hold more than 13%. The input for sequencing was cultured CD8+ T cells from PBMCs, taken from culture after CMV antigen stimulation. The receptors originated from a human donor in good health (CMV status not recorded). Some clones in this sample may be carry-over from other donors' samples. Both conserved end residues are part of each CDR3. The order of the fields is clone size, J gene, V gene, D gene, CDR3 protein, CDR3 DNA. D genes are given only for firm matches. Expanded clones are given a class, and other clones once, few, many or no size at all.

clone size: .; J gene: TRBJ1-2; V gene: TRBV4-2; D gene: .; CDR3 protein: CASSPNGGDYGYTF; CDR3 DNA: TGTGCCAGCAGCCCCAATGGGGGGGACTATGGCTACACCTTC
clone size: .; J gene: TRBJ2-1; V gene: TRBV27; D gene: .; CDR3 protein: CASSFRSGVDEQFF; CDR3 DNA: TGTGCCAGCAGTTTCAGGTCAGGGGTCGATGAGCAGTTCTTC
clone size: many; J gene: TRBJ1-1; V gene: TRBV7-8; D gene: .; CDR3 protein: CASSKYRRGAGNTEAFF; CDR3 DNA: TGTGCCAGCAGCAAATACCGTCGGGGGGCAGGGAACACTGAAGCTTTCTTT
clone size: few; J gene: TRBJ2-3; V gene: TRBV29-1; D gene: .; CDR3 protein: CSVEDRADTQYF; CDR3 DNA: TGCAGCGTTGAAGATCGTGCGGATACGCAGTATTTT
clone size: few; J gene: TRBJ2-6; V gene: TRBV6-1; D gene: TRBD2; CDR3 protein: CASSEWGGSGANVLTF; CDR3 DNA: TGTGCCAGCAGTGAATGGGGAGGGTCTGGGGCCAACGTCCTGACTTTC
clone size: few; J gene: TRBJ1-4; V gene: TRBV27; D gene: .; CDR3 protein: CASSPHIATNEKLFF; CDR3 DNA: TGTGCCAGCAGCCCTCACATAGCAACTAATGAAAAACTGTTTTTT
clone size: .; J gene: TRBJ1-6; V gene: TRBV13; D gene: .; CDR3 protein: CASSLHPRRGNSPLHF; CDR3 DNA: TGTGCCAGCAGCCTACACCCGAGGAGGGGAAATTCACCCCTCCACTTT
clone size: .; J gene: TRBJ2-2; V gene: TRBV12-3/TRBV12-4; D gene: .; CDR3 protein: CASSLLGGWDGELFF; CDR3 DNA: TGTGCCAGCAGTTTATTGGGGGGCTGGGACGGGGAGCTGTTTTTT
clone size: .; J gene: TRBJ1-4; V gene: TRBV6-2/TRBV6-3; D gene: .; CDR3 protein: CASSYKEGSTNEKLFF; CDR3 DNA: TGTGCCAGCAGTTACAAAGAGGGGTCAACTAATGAAAAACTGTTTTTT
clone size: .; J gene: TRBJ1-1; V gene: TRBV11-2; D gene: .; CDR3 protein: CASSPAEMNTEAFF; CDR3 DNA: TGTGCCAGCAGCCCGGCAGAAATGAACACTGAAGCTTTCTTT
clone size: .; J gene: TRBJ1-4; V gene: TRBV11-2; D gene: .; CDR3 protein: CASSLKGRRGLFF; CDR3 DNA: TGTGCCAGCAGCTTAAAAGGGCGTCGCGGACTGTTTTTT
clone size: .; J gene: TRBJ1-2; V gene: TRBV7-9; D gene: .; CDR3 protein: CASTWRKEGGYTF; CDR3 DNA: TGTGCCAGCACTTGGAGAAAAGAGGGCGGCTACACCTTC
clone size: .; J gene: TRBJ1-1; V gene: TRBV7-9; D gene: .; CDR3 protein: CASSSVQGIRGAFF; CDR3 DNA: TGTGCCAGCAGCTCCGTACAGGGAATAAGAGGAGCTTTCTTT
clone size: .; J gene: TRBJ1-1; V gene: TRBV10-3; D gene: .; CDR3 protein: CAISERDIGWDTEAFF; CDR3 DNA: TGTGCCATCAGTGAGCGAGACATAGGCTGGGACACTGAAGCTTTCTTT
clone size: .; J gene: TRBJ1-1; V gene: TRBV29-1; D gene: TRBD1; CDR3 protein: CSVEWGTGNEAFF; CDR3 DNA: TGCAGCGTTGAATGGGGGACAGGGAATGAAGCTTTCTTT
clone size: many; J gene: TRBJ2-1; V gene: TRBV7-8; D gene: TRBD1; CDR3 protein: CASSLGGQVSSYNEQFF; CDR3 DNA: TGTGCCAGCAGCTTAGGGGGACAGGTGAGCTCCTACAATGAGCAGTTCTTC
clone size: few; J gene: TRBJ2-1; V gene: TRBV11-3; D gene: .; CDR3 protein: CASSRRSGVNEQFF; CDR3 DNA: TGTGCCAGCAGCCGTAGGTCGGGGGTCAATGAGCAGTTCTTC
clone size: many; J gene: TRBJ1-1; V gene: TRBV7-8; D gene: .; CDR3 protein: CASSLFVSNPYTEAFF; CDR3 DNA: TGTGCCAGCAGCTTATTCGTCTCTAATCCATACACTGAAGCTTTCTTT
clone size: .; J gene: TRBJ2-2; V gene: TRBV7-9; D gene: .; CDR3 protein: CASSFQGPTGELFF; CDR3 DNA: TGTGCCAGCAGCTTTCAGGGCCCCACCGGGGAGCTGTTTTTT
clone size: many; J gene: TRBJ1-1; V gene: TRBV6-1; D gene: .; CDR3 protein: CASIDRYTEAFF; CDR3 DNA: TGTGCCAGCATCGACAGATACACTGAAGCTTTCTTT
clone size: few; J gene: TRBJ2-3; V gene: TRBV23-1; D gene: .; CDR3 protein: CASSHGGVDTQYF; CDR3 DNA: TGCGCCAGCAGTCATGGGGGCGTAGATACGCAGTATTTT
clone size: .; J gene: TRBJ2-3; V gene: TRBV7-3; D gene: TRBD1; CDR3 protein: CASSLGQGAEDTQYF; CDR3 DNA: TGTGCCAGCAGCTTGGGACAGGGGGCCGAAGATACGCAGTATTTT
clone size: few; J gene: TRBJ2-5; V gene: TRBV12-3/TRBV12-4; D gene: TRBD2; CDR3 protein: CASRGTSGEPSEGQYF; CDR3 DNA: TGTGCCAGCAGGGGGACTAGCGGGGAACCTTCTGAGGGCCAGTACTTC
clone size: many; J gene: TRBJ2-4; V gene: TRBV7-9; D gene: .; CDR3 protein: CASSYPGLNIQYF; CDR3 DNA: TGTGCCAGCAGCTACCCAGGGCTAAACATTCAGTACTTC
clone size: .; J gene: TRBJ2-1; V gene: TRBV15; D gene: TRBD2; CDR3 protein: CATSRSGGNEQFF; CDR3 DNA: TGTGCCACCAGCCGTAGCGGGGGTAATGAGCAGTTCTTC
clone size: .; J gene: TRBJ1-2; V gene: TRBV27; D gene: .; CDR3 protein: CASTRDISSGYTF; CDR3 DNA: TGTGCCAGCACCCGGGACATTTCCAGTGGCTACACCTTC
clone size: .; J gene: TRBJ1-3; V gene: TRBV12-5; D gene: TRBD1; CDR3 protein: CASGFSTGRPGNTIYF; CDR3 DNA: TGTGCTAGTGGTTTCTCGACAGGGCGCCCTGGAAACACCATATATTTT
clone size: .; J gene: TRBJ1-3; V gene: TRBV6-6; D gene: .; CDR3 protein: CASSYPPGPSSGNTIYF; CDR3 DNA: TGTGCCAGCAGTTATCCTCCGGGACCCAGCTCTGGAAACACCATATATTTT
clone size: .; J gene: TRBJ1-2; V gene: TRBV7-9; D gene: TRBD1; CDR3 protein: CASSQGQDSLYRYTF; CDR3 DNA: TGTGCCAGCAGCCAGGGACAGGATTCCCTCTATCGCTACACCTTC
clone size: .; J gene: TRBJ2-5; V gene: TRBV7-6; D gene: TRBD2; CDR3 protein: CASSHLEGLAEQETQYF; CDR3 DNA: TGTGCCAGCAGCCATTTAGAGGGACTAGCGGAACAAGAGACCCAGTACTTC
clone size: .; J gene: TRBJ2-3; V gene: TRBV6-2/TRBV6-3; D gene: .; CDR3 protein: CASSSWTRGGDTQYF; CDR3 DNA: TGTGCCAGCAGTTCCTGGACCAGAGGCGGAGATACGCAGTATTTT
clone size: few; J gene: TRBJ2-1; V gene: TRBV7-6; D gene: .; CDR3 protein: CASSSFPGGASNNEQFF; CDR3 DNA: TGTGCCAGCAGCTCCTTCCCAGGGGGGGCAAGTAACAATGAGCAGTTCTTC
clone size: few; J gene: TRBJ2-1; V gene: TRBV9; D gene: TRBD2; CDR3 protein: CASSGTSLYNEQFF; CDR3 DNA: TGTGCCAGCAGCGGGACTAGCCTCTACAATGAGCAGTTCTTC
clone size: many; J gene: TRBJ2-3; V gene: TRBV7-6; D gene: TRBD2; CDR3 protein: CASSLAGGNTDTQYF; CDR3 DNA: TGTGCCAGCAGCTTAGCGGGGGGGAACACAGATACGCAGTATTTT
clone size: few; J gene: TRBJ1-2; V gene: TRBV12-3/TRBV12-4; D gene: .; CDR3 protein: CASSLGQGPGGYGYTF; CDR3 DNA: TGTGCCAGCAGTTTAGGTCAGGGGCCTGGCGGCTATGGCTACACCTTC
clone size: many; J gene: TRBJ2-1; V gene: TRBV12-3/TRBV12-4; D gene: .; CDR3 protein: CASKEGAYNEQFF; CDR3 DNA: TGTGCCAGCAAAGAGGGGGCCTACAATGAGCAGTTCTTC
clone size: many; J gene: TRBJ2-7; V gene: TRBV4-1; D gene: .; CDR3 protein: CASSHLTGAYEQYF; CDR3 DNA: TGCGCCAGCAGCCACCTCACGGGCGCCTACGAGCAGTACTTC
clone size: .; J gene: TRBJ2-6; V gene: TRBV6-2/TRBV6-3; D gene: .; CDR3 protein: CASSYWVWEASSGANVLTF; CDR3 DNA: TGTGCCAGCAGTTACTGGGTTTGGGAGGCATCCTCTGGGGCCAACGTCCTGACTTTC
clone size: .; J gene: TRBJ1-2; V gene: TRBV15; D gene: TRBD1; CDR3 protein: CATSDRDRAGYTF; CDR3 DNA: TGTGCCACCAGCGACCGGGACAGGGCTGGCTACACCTTC
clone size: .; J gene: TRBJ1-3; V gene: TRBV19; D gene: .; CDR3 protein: CASSIRGNTIYF; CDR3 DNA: TGTGCCAGTAGTATACGTGGAAACACCATATATTTT
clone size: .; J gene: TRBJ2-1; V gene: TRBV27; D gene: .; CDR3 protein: CASSYEVGGEQFF; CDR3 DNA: TGTGCCAGCAGTTACGAGGTCGGAGGGGAGCAGTTCTTC
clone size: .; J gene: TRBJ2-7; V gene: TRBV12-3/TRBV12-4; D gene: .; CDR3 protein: CASGAGSSYKQYF; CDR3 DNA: TGTGCCAGCGGCGCGGGGAGTTCCTACAAGCAGTACTTC
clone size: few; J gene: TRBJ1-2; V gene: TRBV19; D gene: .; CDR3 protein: CASLPRNYGYTF; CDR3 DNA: TGTGCCAGCCTTCCGAGGAACTATGGCTACACCTTC
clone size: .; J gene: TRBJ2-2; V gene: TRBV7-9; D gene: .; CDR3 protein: CASSPGTRRFPGELFF; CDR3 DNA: TGTGCCAGCAGCCCCGGGACCCGTCGTTTCCCCGGGGAGCTGTTTTTT
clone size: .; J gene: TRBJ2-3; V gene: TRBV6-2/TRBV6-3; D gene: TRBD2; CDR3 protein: CASSYARLAGVDTQYF; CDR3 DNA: TGTGCCAGCAGTTACGCCCGGCTAGCGGGGGTAGATACGCAGTATTTT
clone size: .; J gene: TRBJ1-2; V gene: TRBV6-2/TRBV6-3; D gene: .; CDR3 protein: CASSYGGPYYGYTF; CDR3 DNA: TGTGCCAGCAGTTACGGGGGCCCCTACTATGGCTACACCTTC
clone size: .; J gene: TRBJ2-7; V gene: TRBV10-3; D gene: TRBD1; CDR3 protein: CAISGGTVNDEQYF; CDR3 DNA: TGTGCCATCAGTGGTGGGACAGTGAACGACGAGCAGTACTTC
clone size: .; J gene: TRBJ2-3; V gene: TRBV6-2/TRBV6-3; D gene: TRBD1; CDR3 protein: CASSYRLETGVEDTQYF; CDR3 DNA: TGTGCCAGCAGTTACAGATTGGAGACAGGGGTGGAAGATACGCAGTATTTT
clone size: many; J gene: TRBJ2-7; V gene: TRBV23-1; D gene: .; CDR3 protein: CASSQTGPRPYEQYF; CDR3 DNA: TGCGCCAGCAGTCAAACCGGGCCAAGACCTTACGAGCAGTACTTC
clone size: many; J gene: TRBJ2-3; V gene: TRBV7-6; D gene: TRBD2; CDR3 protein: CASSPRLAGGTDTQYF; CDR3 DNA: TGTGCCAGCAGCCCCCGACTAGCGGGGGGCACAGATACGCAGTATTTT
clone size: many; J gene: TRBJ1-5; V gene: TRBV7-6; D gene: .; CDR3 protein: CASSLEAGTYQPQHF; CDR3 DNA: TGTGCCAGCAGCTTAGAGGCCGGGACGTATCAGCCCCAGCATTTT
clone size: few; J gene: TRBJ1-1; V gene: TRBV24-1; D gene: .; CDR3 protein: CATSVGAGGEAFF; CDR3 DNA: TGTGCCACCAGTGTGGGAGCCGGCGGTGAAGCTTTCTTT
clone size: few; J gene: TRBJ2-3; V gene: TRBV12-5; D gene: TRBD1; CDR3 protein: CASGWGSDRGTDTQYF; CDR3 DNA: TGTGCTAGTGGTTGGGGTTCGGACAGGGGAACAGATACGCAGTATTTT
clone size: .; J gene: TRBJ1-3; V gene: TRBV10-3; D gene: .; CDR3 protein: CAISRGAQSGNTIYF; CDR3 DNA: TGTGCCATCAGCCGGGGGGCGCAATCTGGAAACACCATATATTTT
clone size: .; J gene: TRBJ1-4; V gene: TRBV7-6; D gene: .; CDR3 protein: CASSLDRDSNEKLFF; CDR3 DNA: TGTGCCAGCAGCTTAGACAGGGACTCTAATGAAAAACTGTTTTTT